Below are 3 T cell receptor beta chains sequenced from a single sample in a study of metastatic and nonmetastatic thyroid tumors. Until they underwent thyroid surgery, no patient had received any treatment. TCRdb redid the clone calls on the PCR reads using MiXCR. This table has about 32,000 clones, roughly 6.8% appearing once. Sample: blood. The source of these receptors is a female donor with papillary thyroid cancer or a benign thyroid nodule (not recorded which). Some clones in this sample may be carry-over from other donors' samples.

This clone was recorded many times. The chain has TRBV11-1 and TRBJ2-7; 14 bases fit TRBD2. The germline CDR1 and CDR2 sequences are SGHAT and FQDESV (reference sequence). CDR3 size: 16 residues. Unmatched junction bases numbered 5, after V lost 5 bases and J lost 2 bases. DNA of the CDR3: TGTGCCAGCAGCCGCGGGACTAGCGGGAGCCCCTACGAGCAGTACTTC. Its translation is CASSRGTSGSPYEQYF.

This clone appeared a few times. V gene TRBV14 combines with J gene TRBJ2-1; TRBD2 is a possible D gene (5 bases). Germline V gives CDR1 SGHDN, CDR2 FVKESK. The CDR3 totals 16 residues. V shed 2 bases and J shed 3 bases, with 14 bases lying between them. The CDR3 coding sequence is TGTGCCAGCAGCCAATCTAGGACTCGGAGCTACAATGAGCAGTTCTTC. Encoded protein: CASSQSRTRSYNEQFF.

The sample holds many counts of this clone. This chain connects TRBV6-1 to TRBJ2-3; D is unclear. The V and J ends lost 3 bases and 2 bases respectively, with 12 bases between them. CDR3 length: 15 residues. Germline CDR1 and CDR2: MNHNS and SASEGT. The CDR3 protein is CASSDPGGSTDTQYF. The DNA of the CDR3 is TGTGCCAGCAGTGACCCCGGCGGATCCACAGATACGCAGTATTTT.